This TCR beta chain was obtained from a study of OX40 agonist ivuxolimab in advanced cancers. In the study overall: Two cutaneous melanoma patients and one hepatocellular carcinoma patient, three in all, had partial responses.

The repertoire was sequenced with immunoSEQ multiplex PCR; TCRdb's copy has only in-frame clones and lacks some. Of around 20,000 clones in the sample, 65% to 75% are singletons; the top ten hold roughly 24%. The germline V gene encodes CDR1 MGHRA and CDR2 YSYEKL. Trimming removed 4 bases from V and 7 bases from J, with 22 bases in between. This CDR3 region has 16 residues. On cycle 4 day 1 and cycle 7 day 1, as well as at baseline, blood was sampled. The sample was CD4+ or CD8+ T cells sorted from blood, taken in a trial of the OX40 agonist ivuxolimab. This TCR was recovered from an adult with an advanced solid tumor such as melanoma, head and neck, liver or kidney cancer. The rearrangement uses TRBV4-1 and TRBJ1-2; maybe TRBD1 (6 bases). In DNA, the CDR3 is TGCGCCAGCAGCCGGTCGGGGGGGGCGCAACGAGGTGGCTACACCTTC. This sequence encodes CASSRSGGAQRGGYTF.